This entry features one T cell receptor (beta chain) sequence. The antigen is not known. Healthy donors had no documented immune events, such as infections, while sampled. This sample is part of a study of identifying expanded T cells in peripheral blood. Study observations and caveats: Variance in clone template counts between roughly two-week samples significantly increased with total template count across all healthy donors. Over two and four weeks, about 15 and 18 clones changed, versus roughly 1.1 between replicates.

This CDR3 comprises 15 residues. V lost 2 bases to trimming and J lost 3 bases, with 10 bases between them. In germline, CDR1 is LNHNV, CDR2 YYDKDF (reference sequence). Generated by immunoSEQ multiplex PCR, the TCRdb table keeps only in-frame clones and is missing some. Among around 84,000 clones listed, 80% to 90% were seen once. The source is a person between 18 and 69 years old in good health. The specimen was blood. The chain combines TRBV15 with TRBJ1-4; D is undetermined. The CDR3 is CATSRPGVSNEKLFF. The CDR3 DNA reads TGTGCCACCAGCAGACCGGGAGTTTCTAATGAAAAACTGTTTTTT.